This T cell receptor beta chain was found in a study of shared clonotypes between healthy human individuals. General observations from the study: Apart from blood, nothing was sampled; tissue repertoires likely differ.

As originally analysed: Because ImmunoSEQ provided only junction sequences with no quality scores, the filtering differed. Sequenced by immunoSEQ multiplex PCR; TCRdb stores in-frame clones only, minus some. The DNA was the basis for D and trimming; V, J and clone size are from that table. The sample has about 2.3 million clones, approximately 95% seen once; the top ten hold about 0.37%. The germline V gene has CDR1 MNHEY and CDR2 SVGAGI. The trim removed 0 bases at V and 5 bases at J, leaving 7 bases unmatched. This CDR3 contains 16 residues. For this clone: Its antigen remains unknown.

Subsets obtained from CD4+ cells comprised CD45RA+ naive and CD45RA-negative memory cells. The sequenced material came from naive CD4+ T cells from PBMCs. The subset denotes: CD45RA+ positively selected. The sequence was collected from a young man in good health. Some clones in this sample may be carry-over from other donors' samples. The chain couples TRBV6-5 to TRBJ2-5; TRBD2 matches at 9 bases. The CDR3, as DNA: TGTGCCAGCAGTTACTCTCGTAGCGGGAGTTCGGAGACCCAGTACTTC. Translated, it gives CASSYSRSGSSETQYF.